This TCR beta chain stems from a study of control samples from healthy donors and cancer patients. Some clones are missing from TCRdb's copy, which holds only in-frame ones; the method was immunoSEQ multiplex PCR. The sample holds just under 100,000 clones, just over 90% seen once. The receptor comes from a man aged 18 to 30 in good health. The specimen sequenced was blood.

The CDR3 bases are TGTGCCATCAGCGGGGGTAGGCTAGCGGGGGTCACAGATACGCAGTATTTT. As protein: CAISGGRLAGVTDTQYF. The rearrangement links TRBV10-3 to TRBJ2-3; 10 bases align to TRBD2. The CDR3 consists of 17 residues. Germline lookup yields CDR1 ENHRY and CDR2 SYGVKD. With 6 bases clipped from V and 2 bases from J, the junction kept 11 bases outside the gene matches.